This T cell receptor beta chain was retrieved from a study of blood T cell repertoires in COVID-19. Study summary: The samples span acute and convalescent COVID-19 from the United States, Italy and Spain. PBMCs, B-cell-depleted T cells, or T cells were the source of the cDNA or gDNA that made up the material.

Trimming removed 10 bases from V and 9 bases from J; junction bases left unmatched: 9. Germline CDR1 reads MGHDK; CDR2 reads SYGVNS. This CDR3 comprises 14 residues. Methods used by the authors: Amplification with reference gene primers provided the estimates of nucleated cell counts. The data were produced by immunoSEQ multiplex PCR, yet TCRdb's version contains in-frame clones alone and is incomplete. That table gives V, J and clone size, and the DNA gave D and trimming. In the table there are nearly 80,000 clones, around 84% of which are singletons. The TCR was taken from a woman in her seventies with acute or convalescent COVID-19. Sequenced material: peripheral blood. The chain couples TRBV25-1 to TRBJ1-6; TRBD1 aligns across 10 bases. CDR3: CATTSGQGSSPLHF. CDR3 nucleotides: TGTGCCACCACTTCGGGACAGGGGAGTTCACCCCTCCACTTT.